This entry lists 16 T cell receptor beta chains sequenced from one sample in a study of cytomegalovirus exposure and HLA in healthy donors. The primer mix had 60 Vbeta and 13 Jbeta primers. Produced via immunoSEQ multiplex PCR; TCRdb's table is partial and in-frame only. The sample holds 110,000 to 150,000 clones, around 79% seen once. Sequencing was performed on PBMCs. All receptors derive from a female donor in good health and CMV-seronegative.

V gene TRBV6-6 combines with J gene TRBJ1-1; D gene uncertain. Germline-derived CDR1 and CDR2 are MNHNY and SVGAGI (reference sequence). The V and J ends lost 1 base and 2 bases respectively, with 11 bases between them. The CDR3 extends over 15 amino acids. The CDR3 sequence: CASSYYPGLNTEAFF. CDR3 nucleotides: TGTGCCAGCAGTTACTATCCAGGCTTAAACACTGAAGCTTTCTTT.

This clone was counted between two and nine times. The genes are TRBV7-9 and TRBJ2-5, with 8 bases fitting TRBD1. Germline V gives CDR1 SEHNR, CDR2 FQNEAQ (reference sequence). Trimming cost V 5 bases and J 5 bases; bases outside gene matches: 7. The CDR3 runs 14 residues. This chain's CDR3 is CASSPHRGWETQYF. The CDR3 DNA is TGTGCCAGCAGCCCCCACAGGGGGTGGGAGACCCAGTACTTC. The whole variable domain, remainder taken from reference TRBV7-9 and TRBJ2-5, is DTGVSQNPRHKITKRGQNVTFRCDPISEHNRLYWYRQTLGQGPEFLTYFQNEAQLEKSRLLSDRFSAERPKGSFSTLEIQRTEQGDSAMYLCASSPHRGWETQYFGPGTRLLVL.

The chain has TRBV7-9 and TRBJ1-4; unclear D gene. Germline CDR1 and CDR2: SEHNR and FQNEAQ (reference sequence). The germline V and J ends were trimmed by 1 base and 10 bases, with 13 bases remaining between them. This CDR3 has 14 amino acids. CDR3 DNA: TGTGCCAGCAGCTTAGGATTGACTTTCGGAAAACTGTTTTTT. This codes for CASSLGLTFGKLFF.

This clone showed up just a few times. CDR3 in DNA: TGTGCCAGCTCACCAGGACTGGAAACCTACGAGCAGTACTTC. Translation: CASSPGLETYEQYF. The chain links TRBV18 to TRBJ2-7; possibly TRBD2 for D (5 bases). Germline assignment: CDR1 KGHSH and CDR2 LQKENI. CDR3 length: 14 residues. V gave up 2 bases and J gave up 2 bases, with 10 bases separating them.

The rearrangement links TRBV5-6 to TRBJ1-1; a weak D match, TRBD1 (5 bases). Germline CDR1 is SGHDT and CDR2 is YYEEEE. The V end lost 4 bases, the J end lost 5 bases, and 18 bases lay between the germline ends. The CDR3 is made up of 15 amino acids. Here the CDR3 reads CASSVDMARGTEAFF. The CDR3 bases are TGTGCCAGCAGCGTGGACATGGCCAGAGGGACTGAAGCTTTCTTT.

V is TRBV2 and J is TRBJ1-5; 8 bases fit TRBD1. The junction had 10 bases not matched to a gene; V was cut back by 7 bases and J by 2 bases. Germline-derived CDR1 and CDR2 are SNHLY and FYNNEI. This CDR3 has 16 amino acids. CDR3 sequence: CASKLQGATRNQPQHF. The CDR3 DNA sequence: TGTGCCAGCAAACTCCAGGGGGCTACCCGCAATCAGCCCCAGCATTTT.

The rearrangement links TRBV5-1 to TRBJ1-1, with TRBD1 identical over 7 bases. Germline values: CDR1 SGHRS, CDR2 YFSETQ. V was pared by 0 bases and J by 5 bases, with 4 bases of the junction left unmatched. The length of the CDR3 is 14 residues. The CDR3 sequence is CASSLEQGRTEAFF. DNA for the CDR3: TGCGCCAGCAGCTTGGAACAGGGGCGGACTGAAGCTTTCTTT.

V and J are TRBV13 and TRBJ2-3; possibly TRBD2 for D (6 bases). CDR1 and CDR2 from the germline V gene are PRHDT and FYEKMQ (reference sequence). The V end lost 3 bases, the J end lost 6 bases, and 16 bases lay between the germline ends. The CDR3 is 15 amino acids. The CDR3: CASSLRRGHRDTQYF. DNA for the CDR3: TGTGCCAGCAGCTTGAGGCGGGGTCATAGGGATACGCAGTATTTT.

CDR3 amino acids: CASSLRGGVSYNEQFF. The CDR3 nucleotides are TGTGCCAGCAGCTTAAGAGGGGGTGTTTCCTACAATGAGCAGTTCTTC. V gene TRBV7-9 combines with J gene TRBJ2-1, with D perhaps matching TRBD1 (6 bases). V was clipped by 2 bases and J by 1 base, with 12 bases between them. Germline values: CDR1 SEHNR, CDR2 FQNEAQ (reference sequence). This CDR3 comprises 16 residues.

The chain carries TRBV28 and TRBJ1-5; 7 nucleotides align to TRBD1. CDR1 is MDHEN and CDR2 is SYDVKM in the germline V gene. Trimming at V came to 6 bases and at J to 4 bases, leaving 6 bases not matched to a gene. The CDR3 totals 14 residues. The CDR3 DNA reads TGTGCCAGCAGCACGACAGGGTGGAATCAGCCCCAGCATTTT. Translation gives CASSTTGWNQPQHF.

The CDR3 DNA follows: TGTGCCAGCAGCCGGGGACTAGCGGGGGGCGGCGGGGAGCTGTTTTTT. It specifies CASSRGLAGGGGELFF. The gene calls are TRBV9 and TRBJ2-2; 15 bases align to TRBD2. In germline, CDR1 is SGDLS, CDR2 YYNGEE. The CDR3 covers 16 residues. V shed 4 bases, J shed 7 bases, and the junction held 5 bases outside the gene matches.

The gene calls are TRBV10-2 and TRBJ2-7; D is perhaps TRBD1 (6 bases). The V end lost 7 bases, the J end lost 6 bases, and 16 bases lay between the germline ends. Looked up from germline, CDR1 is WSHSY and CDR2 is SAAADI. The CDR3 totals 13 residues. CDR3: CASNPRTGPEQYF. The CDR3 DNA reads TGCGCCAGCAACCCAAGAACAGGGCCCGAGCAGTACTTC.

The CDR3 bases are TGCGCCAGCTCCGAGCAACGGGGGCAGGGGGGCGAGCAGTACTTC. This translates into CASSEQRGQGGEQYF. The J gene is TRBJ2-7, the V gene TRBV5-1; weak D call: TRBD1 (7 bases). V shed 7 bases and J shed 6 bases, with 23 bases lying between them. The length of the CDR3 is 15 residues. Looked up from germline, CDR1 is SGHRS and CDR2 is YFSETQ.

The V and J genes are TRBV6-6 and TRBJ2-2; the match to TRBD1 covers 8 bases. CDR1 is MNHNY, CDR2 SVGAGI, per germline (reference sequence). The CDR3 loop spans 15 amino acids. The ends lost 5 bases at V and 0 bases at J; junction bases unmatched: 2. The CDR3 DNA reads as TGTGCCAGCAGTCCGGGACAGGCGAACACCGGGGAGCTGTTTTTT. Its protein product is CASSPGQANTGELFF.

CDR3 sequence reads: CSVEPDWDRTQYF. Here the CDR3 DNA reads TGCAGCGTTGAACCGGATTGGGACAGGACCCAGTACTTC. The chain is built from TRBV29-1 and TRBJ2-5; 7 bases match TRBD1. The CDR3 contains 13 residues. CDR1 and CDR2 from the germline V gene are SQVTM and ANQGSEA. J was trimmed by 7 bases and V by 2 bases; bases with no gene match: 7.

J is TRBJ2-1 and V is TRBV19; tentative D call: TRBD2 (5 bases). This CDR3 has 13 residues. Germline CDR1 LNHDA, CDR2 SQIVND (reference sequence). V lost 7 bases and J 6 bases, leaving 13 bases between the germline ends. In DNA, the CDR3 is TGTGCCAGTATTCCGGACTGGGGCAATGAGCAGTTCTTC. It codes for CASIPDWGNEQFF.